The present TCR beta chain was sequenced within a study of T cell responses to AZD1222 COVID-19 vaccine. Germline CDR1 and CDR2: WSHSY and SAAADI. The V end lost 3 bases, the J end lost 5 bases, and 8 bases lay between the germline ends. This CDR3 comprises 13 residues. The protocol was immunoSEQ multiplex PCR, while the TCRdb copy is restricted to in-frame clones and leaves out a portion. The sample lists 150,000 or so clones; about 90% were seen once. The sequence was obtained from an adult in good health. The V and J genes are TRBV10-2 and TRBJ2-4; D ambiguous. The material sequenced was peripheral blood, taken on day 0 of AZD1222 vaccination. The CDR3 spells CASSDTDENIQYF. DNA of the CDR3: TGCGCCAGCAGTGACACCGACGAAAACATTCAGTACTTC.